This TCR beta chain was retrieved from a study of blood T cell repertoires in COVID-19. Study as a whole: T cells, B-cell-depleted T cells, or PBMCs provided the cDNA or gDNA that served as material.

This clone was observed a handful of times. Using immunoSEQ multiplex PCR, the repertoire was profiled, and TCRdb retains in-frame clones only, with some absent. The data show about 180,000 clones, roughly four fifths seen once. Material: peripheral blood. The sequence was obtained from a woman in her 70s with COVID-19, enrolled during active disease.

CDR3: CSAAWTSEYEQYF. The CDR3 region has the DNA TGCAGCGCTGCCTGGACTAGCGAGTACGAGCAGTACTTC. The chain has TRBV29-1 and TRBJ2-7; 9 nucleotides align to TRBD2. In germline, CDR1 is SQVTM, CDR2 ANQGSEA. The CDR3 is made up of 13 amino acids. Trimming removed 7 bases from V and 4 bases from J; junction bases left unmatched: 8.